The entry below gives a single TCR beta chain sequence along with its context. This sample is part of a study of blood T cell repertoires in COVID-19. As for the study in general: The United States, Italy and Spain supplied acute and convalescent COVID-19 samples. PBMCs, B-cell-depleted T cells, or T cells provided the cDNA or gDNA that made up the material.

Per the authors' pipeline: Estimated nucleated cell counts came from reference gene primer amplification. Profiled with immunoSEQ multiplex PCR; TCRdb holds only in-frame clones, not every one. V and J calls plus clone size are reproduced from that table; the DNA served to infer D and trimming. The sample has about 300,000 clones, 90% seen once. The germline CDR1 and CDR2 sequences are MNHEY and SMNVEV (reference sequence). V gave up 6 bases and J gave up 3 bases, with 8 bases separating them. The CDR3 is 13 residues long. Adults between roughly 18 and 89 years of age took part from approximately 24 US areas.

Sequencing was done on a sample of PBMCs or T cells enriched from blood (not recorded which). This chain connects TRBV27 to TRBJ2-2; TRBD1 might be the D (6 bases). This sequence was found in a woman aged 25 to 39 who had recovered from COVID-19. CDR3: CASSSGDTGELFF. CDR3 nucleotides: TGTGCCAGCAGCTCAGGGGACACCGGGGAGCTGTTTTTT.